The rows below give T cell receptor beta chains drawn from one sample of a study of CD8+ T cells in alopecia areata. Clones were read by immunoSEQ multiplex PCR, and TCRdb kept only the in-frame ones, dropping some. The sample carries approximately 82,000 clones, around 54% recorded once. Sequences were obtained from NKG2D-high CD8+ T cells sorted from blood. The source is a human donor with alopecia areata. The CDR3 runs from the conserved cysteine through the conserved F or W. The D gene is left open where the match is weak. Where a row states a size, it is once, few, many or the class of an expanded clone; other rows omit it.

DNA | CDR3 | D | J | V | size
TGTGCCTGGCGACTTCCCTGGAGTTCTCAAGAGGGAGAGACCCAGTACTTC | CAWRLPWSSQEGETQYF | - | TRBJ2-5 | TRBV30 | -
TGTGCCAGCACCTTCGCTAGCGGGCGCCAAGAGACCCAGTACTTC | CASTFASGRQETQYF | TRBD2 | TRBJ2-5 | TRBV2 | -
TGTGCCTGGAGTGTATCGGGGTTAGGCACTGAAGCTTTCTTT | CAWSVSGLGTEAFF | - | TRBJ1-1 | TRBV30 | -
TGCGCCAGCAGCCAAGGGGTTTCTCTAGATACGCAGTATTTT | CASSQGVSLDTQYF | - | TRBJ2-3 | TRBV4-3 | -
TGCGCCAGCAGTTACACAGGGGGCACTGAAGCTTTCTTT | CASSYTGGTEAFF | TRBD1 | TRBJ1-1 | TRBV4-1 | few
TGTGCCTGGAGTGTCTCGGGGGGGCCAGATACGCAGTATTTT | CAWSVSGGPDTQYF | TRBD2 | TRBJ2-3 | TRBV30 | -
TGTGCCAGCGCCCTTAGGTCTGGGGCCAACGTCCTGACTTTC | CASALRSGANVLTF | - | TRBJ2-6 | TRBV28 | -
TGTGCCAGCAGTGAGGGGACTGAACTCAACTATGGCTACACCTTC | CASSEGTELNYGYTF | - | TRBJ1-2 | TRBV2 | -
TGCAGCGTTGTTTGGGAGGCCTCCTACGAGCAGTACTTC | CSVVWEASYEQYF | - | TRBJ2-7 | TRBV29-1 | once
TGCAGCGTTAGTGTCGCAGGGGTCTTCTCTGGGGCCAACGTCCTGACTTTC | CSVSVAGVFSGANVLTF | - | TRBJ2-6 | TRBV29-1 | -
TGTGCCAGCAGTGAAAGTCGGGGGGCCCCAGATACGCAGTATTTT | CASSESRGAPDTQYF | - | TRBJ2-3 | TRBV2 | -
TGCAGCTATATGAGTCGAAACACCATATATTTT | CSYMSRNTIYF | - | TRBJ1-3 | TRBV29-1 | few
TGTGCCAGCAGCTTCTCAGGGGCTCCGACTGAAGCTTTCTTT | CASSFSGAPTEAFF | - | TRBJ1-1 | TRBV7-9 | -
TGTGCCTGGAGTGTACGTCCTAGTATGGCCTACGAGCAGTACTTC | CAWSVRPSMAYEQYF | - | TRBJ2-7 | TRBV30 | -
TGTGCCAGCAGGAGTGGGGGGAGCTCCTACAATGAGCAGTTCTTC | CASRSGGSSYNEQFF | - | TRBJ2-1 | TRBV2 | few
TGCGCCAGCAGCCAAGTCGGCGGGGGCGAAGCTTTCTTT | CASSQVGGGEAFF | - | TRBJ1-1 | TRBV4-1 | -
TGTGCCAGCAGTTTACGGGACAGTGCCTACGAGCAGTACTTC | CASSLRDSAYEQYF | TRBD1 | TRBJ2-7 | TRBV28 | -
TGTGCCAGCTCACTCGGACAGGGTGGCACTGAAGCTTTCTTT | CASSLGQGGTEAFF | TRBD1 | TRBJ1-1 | TRBV18 | -
TGTGCCAGCAGTTATCTAAACAATGAGCAGTTCTTC | CASSYLNNEQFF | - | TRBJ2-1 | TRBV6-5 | few
TGCAGCGCTCAGCGGGAGGGCGACACCGGGGAGCTGTTTTTT | CSAQREGDTGELFF | TRBD2 | TRBJ2-2 | TRBV29-1 | many
TGTGCCAGCAGTTCTAGTGGCTCCTACAATGAGCAGTTCTTC | CASSSSGSYNEQFF | - | TRBJ2-1 | TRBV27 | few
TGTGCCAGCAGCCCCGGGGGTACCGTTCTGCAAGAGACCCAGTACTTC | CASSPGGTVLQETQYF | - | TRBJ2-5 | TRBV7-3 | -
TGTGCCAGTAGCCCGGGACAGGGCGGCTACGAGCAGTACTTC | CASSPGQGGYEQYF | TRBD1 | TRBJ2-7 | TRBV19 | medium-sized
TGTGCCAGCAGCTTGGAGGGCAGGGGCTCCTACGAGCAGTACTTC | CASSLEGRGSYEQYF | - | TRBJ2-7 | TRBV5-6 | -
TGCAGCGTTGAAGAAGAACAGGCCTACGAGCAGTACTTC | CSVEEEQAYEQYF | - | TRBJ2-7 | TRBV29-1 | -
TGTGCCAGCAGCGAGATAGGGCCAGCCGAGGGCTACGAGCAGTACTTC | CASSEIGPAEGYEQYF | - | TRBJ2-7 | TRBV7-2 | once
TGCAGCGTTGAAGAAGCCACTAGCGGGAGGAGGCGGGGAAATGAGCAGTTCTTC | CSVEEATSGRRRGNEQFF | TRBD2 | TRBJ2-1 | TRBV29-1 | few
TGTGCCAGCTCACCGGACTTGGGAGGGAATGAGCAGTTCTTC | CASSPDLGGNEQFF | TRBD2 | TRBJ2-1 | TRBV18 | few
TGTGCCAGCAGTGGGTCAGGGTATCAGCCCCAGCATTTT | CASSGSGYQPQHF | - | TRBJ1-5 | TRBV2 | -
TGTGCCAGCAGTTCAAGTCGGGGGCGGGATCAAGAGACCCAGTACTTC | CASSSSRGRDQETQYF | - | TRBJ2-5 | TRBV6-6 | -
TGCGCCAGCAGCCAAGATCGGGCGGGAGAAGAGACCCAGTACTTC | CASSQDRAGEETQYF | TRBD2 | TRBJ2-5 | TRBV4-3 | -
TGTGCCAGCAGTGACAGGGACGTTGCCCCCTACGAGCAGTACTTC | CASSDRDVAPYEQYF | - | TRBJ2-7 | TRBV6-1 | -
TGTGCCAGCAGTTACAACCCGGGTCCCCCCGCGTTCTTC | CASSYNPGPPAFF | - | TRBJ2-1 | TRBV6-5 | -
TGTGCCAGCAGTCCCTGGGGCGGGAGGAATGAGCAGTTCTTC | CASSPWGGRNEQFF | TRBD2 | TRBJ2-1 | TRBV6-6 | -
TGTGCCAGCAGCGGCCACGGAACTGGGGCCAACGTCCTGACTTTC | CASSGHGTGANVLTF | - | TRBJ2-6 | TRBV9 | -
TGCAGTGCTCCGAGGGGGGATGAGCAGTTCTTC | CSAPRGDEQFF | - | TRBJ2-1 | TRBV20-1 | -
TGTGCCAGCAGCATCGCAGGGGGCGCAGCCAAAAACATTCAGTACTTC | CASSIAGGAAKNIQYF | - | TRBJ2-4 | TRBV21-1 | -
TGTGCCAGCAGTTTATCGACGAGTTACGGAGAGACCCAGTACTTC | CASSLSTSYGETQYF | - | TRBJ2-5 | TRBV27 | -
TGTGCCAGCAGCGTAGCCACTGACGATACGCAGTATTTT | CASSVATDDTQYF | - | TRBJ2-3 | TRBV9 | once
TGTGCCAGCAGTACCGCAGGGGGCGGCGAGCAGTTCTTC | CASSTAGGGEQFF | TRBD1 | TRBJ2-1 | TRBV27 | -
TGCAGCGTTCAACAGTGGTCCGGGGAGCTGTTTTTT | CSVQQWSGELFF | - | TRBJ2-2 | TRBV29-1 | -
TGTGCCAGCAGCGCGAAGGGACAGACCAATTCACCCCTCCACTTT | CASSAKGQTNSPLHF | TRBD1 | TRBJ1-6 | TRBV9 | few
TGTGCCTGGAGTGTCGACTACGAGCAGTACTTC | CAWSVDYEQYF | - | TRBJ2-7 | TRBV30 | -
TGCGCCAGCAGTCAAGAGGAGACCCGGGACAGGGGATCGGGCAATGAGCAGTTCTTC | CASSQEETRDRGSGNEQFF | TRBD1 | TRBJ2-1 | TRBV23-1 | -
TGTGCCAGCAGCGTAGGCCCCTCAACGGCTTCACCCCTCCACTTT | CASSVGPSTASPLHF | - | TRBJ1-6 | TRBV9 | -
TGTGCCAGCAGCTTTATCACTCGACTAGGTGGGGGTGAGCAGTTCTTC | CASSFITRLGGGEQFF | - | TRBJ2-1 | TRBV13 | once
TGTGCCAGCAGTTTCTCCCCGCGGAATGAGCAGTTCTTC | CASSFSPRNEQFF | - | TRBJ2-1 | TRBV28 | -